These T cell receptor beta chains were read from a single sample in a study of blood T cell repertoires in COVID-19. TCRdb keeps only in-frame clones here, not all; method: immunoSEQ multiplex PCR. The sample gives 200,000 to 250,000 clones, 80% to 85% of which show up once; about 8.9% is in the top ten. Source material: PBMCs or T cells enriched from blood (not recorded which). Source of these receptors: a woman aged 50 to 60 with acute COVID-19. CDR3s include the opening cysteine and the closing phenylalanine or tryptophan. The D gene is left open where the match is weak. The size of a clone is reported for some rows only, either as once, few or many, or as a class for expanded clones.

d_gene: TRBD1; abundance: NA; j_gene: TRBJ2-1; v_gene: TRBV5-1; CDR3nt: TGCGCCAGCAGCTTGGGGGTGGGACAGGGGAGGAATGAGCAGTTCTTC; CDR3aa: CASSLGVGQGRNEQFF
d_gene: NA; abundance: NA; j_gene: TRBJ1-2; v_gene: TRBV5-6; CDR3nt: TGTGCCAGCAGCGTAGGGACTAGTTCCTTAAGCTACACCTTC; CDR3aa: CASSVGTSSLSYTF
d_gene: TRBD1; abundance: NA; j_gene: TRBJ2-1; v_gene: TRBV27; CDR3nt: TGTGCCAGCAGTTCGTCAGGGGGCCCGGCCGGAAGGAATGAGCAGTTCTTC; CDR3aa: CASSSSGGPAGRNEQFF
d_gene: NA; abundance: NA; j_gene: TRBJ2-5; v_gene: TRBV5-1; CDR3nt: TGCGCCAGCAGCTCACAGGGACAAGAGACCCAGTACTTC; CDR3aa: CASSSQGQETQYF
d_gene: TRBD1; abundance: NA; j_gene: TRBJ1-4; v_gene: TRBV19; CDR3nt: TGTGCCAGTACCCAGGGGGACAGGGGCGGAAAACTGTTTTTT; CDR3aa: CASTQGDRGGKLFF
d_gene: TRBD1; abundance: few; j_gene: TRBJ2-3; v_gene: TRBV14; CDR3nt: TGTGCCAGCAGCCAGAACAGGGGGAGCACAGATACGCAGTATTTT; CDR3aa: CASSQNRGSTDTQYF
d_gene: TRBD2; abundance: NA; j_gene: TRBJ2-1; v_gene: TRBV3-1/TRBV3-2; CDR3nt: TGTGCCAGCAGCCAACCGGGACTAGCAGAAAACAATGAGCAGTTCTTC; CDR3aa: CASSQPGLAENNEQFF
d_gene: TRBD2; abundance: NA; j_gene: TRBJ2-3; v_gene: TRBV9; CDR3nt: TGTGCCAGCAGCGTAGGGGGTAGCGGGGTAAGAACAGATACGCAGTATTTT; CDR3aa: CASSVGGSGVRTDTQYF
d_gene: TRBD1; abundance: NA; j_gene: TRBJ2-5; v_gene: TRBV29-1; CDR3nt: TGCAGCGTCCCACAGGGGGCGCAAGAGACCCAGTACTTC; CDR3aa: CSVPQGAQETQYF
d_gene: NA; abundance: NA; j_gene: TRBJ2-3; v_gene: TRBV27; CDR3nt: TGTGCCAGCAGTTTATCGCGGGCGGATACGCAGTATTTT; CDR3aa: CASSLSRADTQYF
d_gene: NA; abundance: NA; j_gene: TRBJ1-3; v_gene: TRBV9; CDR3nt: TGTGCCAGCAGCTCACAAGGGGCCTCTGGAAACACCATATATTTT; CDR3aa: CASSSQGASGNTIYF
d_gene: TRBD1; abundance: NA; j_gene: TRBJ1-3; v_gene: TRBV19; CDR3nt: TGTGCCAGTAGTATGCAGGGGGCGCTCGGAAACACCATATATTTT; CDR3aa: CASSMQGALGNTIYF
d_gene: TRBD1; abundance: NA; j_gene: TRBJ1-3; v_gene: TRBV5-1; CDR3nt: TGCGCCAGCAGCTTTCGACAGGGGGTCGGAAACACCATATATTTT; CDR3aa: CASSFRQGVGNTIYF
d_gene: NA; abundance: NA; j_gene: TRBJ1-3; v_gene: TRBV28; CDR3nt: TGTGCCAGCAAGACGGGGAATTCTGGAAACACCATATATTTT; CDR3aa: CASKTGNSGNTIYF
d_gene: TRBD2; abundance: NA; j_gene: TRBJ2-3; v_gene: TRBV7-2; CDR3nt: TGTGCCAGCACCCGCCGGGATAGCGGGAGCACAGATACGCAGTATTTT; CDR3aa: CASTRRDSGSTDTQYF
d_gene: NA; abundance: NA; j_gene: TRBJ1-1; v_gene: TRBV10-3; CDR3nt: TGTGCCATCAGGGACAGCATGAACACTGAAGCTTTCTTT; CDR3aa: CAIRDSMNTEAFF
d_gene: NA; abundance: few; j_gene: TRBJ1-2; v_gene: TRBV5-1; CDR3nt: TGCGCCAGCAGCTCGCAGGGAGGCTATGGCTACACCTTC; CDR3aa: CASSSQGGYGYTF
d_gene: NA; abundance: NA; j_gene: TRBJ1-6; v_gene: TRBV19; CDR3nt: TGTGCCAGTACCAGACAGACGAGCTCCTATAATTCACCCCTCCACTTT; CDR3aa: CASTRQTSSYNSPLHF
d_gene: NA; abundance: NA; j_gene: TRBJ2-3; v_gene: TRBV24-1; CDR3nt: TGTGCCACCAGTGTAAAGGGAGATCGGGTCCCAGATACGCAGTATTTT; CDR3aa: CATSVKGDRVPDTQYF
d_gene: TRBD1; abundance: NA; j_gene: TRBJ2-1; v_gene: TRBV18; CDR3nt: TGTGCCAGCTCACCACTAGGGACAGTCACCAACTCCTACAATGAGCAGTTCTTC; CDR3aa: CASSPLGTVTNSYNEQFF
d_gene: NA; abundance: NA; j_gene: TRBJ2-7; v_gene: TRBV12-3/TRBV12-4; CDR3nt: TGTGCCAGCAGTTTCGGACAGAACTACGAGCAGTACTTC; CDR3aa: CASSFGQNYEQYF
d_gene: TRBD1; abundance: NA; j_gene: TRBJ1-4; v_gene: TRBV7-9; CDR3nt: TGTGCCAGCAGCTATTTGGGACAGCTAGACCTAGATAATGAAAAACTGTTTTTT; CDR3aa: CASSYLGQLDLDNEKLFF